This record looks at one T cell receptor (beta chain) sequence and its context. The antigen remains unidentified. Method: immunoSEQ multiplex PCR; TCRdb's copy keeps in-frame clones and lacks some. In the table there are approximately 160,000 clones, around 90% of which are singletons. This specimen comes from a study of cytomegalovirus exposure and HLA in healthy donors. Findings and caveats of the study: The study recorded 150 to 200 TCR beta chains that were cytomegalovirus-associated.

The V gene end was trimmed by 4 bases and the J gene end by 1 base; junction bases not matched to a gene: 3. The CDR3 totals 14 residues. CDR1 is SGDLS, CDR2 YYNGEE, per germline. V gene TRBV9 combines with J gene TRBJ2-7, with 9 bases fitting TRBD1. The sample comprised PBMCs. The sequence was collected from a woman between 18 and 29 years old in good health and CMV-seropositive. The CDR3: CASSIGQGSYEQYF. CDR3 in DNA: TGTGCCAGCAGCATAGGACAGGGGTCCTACGAGCAGTACTTC. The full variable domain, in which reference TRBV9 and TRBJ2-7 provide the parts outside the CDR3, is DSGVTQTPKHLITATGQRVTLRCSPRSGDLSVYWYQQSLDQGLQFLIQYYNGEERAKGNILERFSAQQFPDLHSELNLSSLELGDSALYFCASSIGQGSYEQYFGPGTRLTVT.